The next 30 T cell receptor beta chains were all read from a single sample in a study of tumor-infiltrating lymphocytes in primary liver carcinoma. A constant-region primer primed TCR beta cDNA synthesis from about 0.45 ug of total RNA. Three-round nested multiplex PCR performed with slightly modified ARM-PCR produced the TCR beta libraries. The first two PCR rounds used TRBV1-TRBV30 forward primers with a C-beta reverse primer, 10 cycles each. TCRdb re-analysed the multiplex PCR reads in MiXCR, keeping a single row per CDR3 protein. The table has under 200,000 distinct CDR3 sequences, around four fifths seen once. Scientists recovered RNA and DNA together from roughly 21-30 mg of unsorted bulk tissue. The sequencing input was tumor tissue from primary liver carcinoma. The receptors shown here come from a middle-aged man with primary liver carcinoma and hepatitis B virus infection.

The gene calls are TRBV29-1 and TRBJ2-5; D may match TRBD1 or TRBD2 (5 bases each). Germline CDR1 reads SQVTM; CDR2 reads ANQGSEA. The CDR3 runs to 13 residues. The CDR3 here is CSVGDGISETQYF. The CDR3 DNA sequence: TGCAGTGTGGGGGATGGAATCTCAGAGACCCAGTACTTC.

In regard to this clonotype: The junction and the germline gene differ at one end; a read error may be behind it. The genes are TRBV4-3 and TRBJ2-1; 9 bases match TRBD2. Per germline, CDR1 LGHNA and CDR2 YSLEER. This CDR3 region has 16 residues. The CDR3 reads CASSEDQAYSGSAHFF. Here the CDR3 DNA reads TGCGCCAGCAGCGAAGACCAAGCTTATAGCGGGAGTGCTCACTTCTTC.

In regard to this clonotype: Being one base from a much bigger clone, this may be a read error. The J gene is TRBJ2-1, the V gene TRBV5-1; possibly TRBD1 or TRBD2 for D (5 bases each). The CDR3 runs to 14 residues. CDR1 is SGHRS, CDR2 YFSETQ, per germline. The CDR3 DNA sequence: TGCGTCAGCAGGACGGGACCCCAAAACAATGAGCAGTTCTTC. Protein product: CVSRTGPQNNEQFF. Full variable domain (rest looked up from reference TRBV5-1 and TRBJ2-1): KAGVTQTPRYLIKTRGQQVTLSCSPISGHRSVSWYQQTPGQGLQFLFEYFSETQRNKGNFPGRFSGRQFSNSRSEMNVSTLELGDSALYLCVSRTGPQNNEQFFGPGTRLTVL.

A remark on this clonotype: Relative to the germline gene, one junction end is altered; a read error may explain this. J is TRBJ2-5 and V is TRBV4-3; maybe TRBD2 (6 bases). The germline gives CDR1 LGHNA, CDR2 YSLEER. The CDR3 is 13 amino acids. This CDR3 is CAGSLAYEETQYF. The DNA for the CDR3 is TGCGCCGGCAGCCTAGCGTATGAAGAGACCCAATACTTC.

This clonotype came up once. This likely comes from a read error, as the CDR3 has no conserved phenylalanine or tryptophan at its end. The DNA is omitted, as the CDR3 cannot be located on it reliably, and the CDR3 follows TCRdb's listing. The chain is built from TRBV6-6 and TRBJ1-1; the DNA was not used to check the table's D call, TRBD1. The CDR3 region is 14 residues in length, termini included. Per the germline V gene, CDR1 is MNHNY and CDR2 is SVGAGI (reference sequence). The CDR3 is CANSGTGVRTEAFY.

In the case of this clonotype: This may come from a read error, since a much larger clone is one base off. This rearrangement joins TRBV5-1 to TRBJ1-1, with D perhaps matching TRBD1 (6 bases). The CDR3 covers 15 residues. The germline gives CDR1 SGHRS, CDR2 YFSETQ. CDR3 DNA: TGCGCCAGCAGCTTGGGACAGGCTATGAACACTGAAGCTTTATTT. Protein product: CASSLGQAMNTEALF.

Worth noting for this clonotype: The germline gene is not matched at one end of the junction; a read error may be the cause. The genes are TRBV29-1 and TRBJ2-3; no definite D call. The CDR3 contains 12 residues. Germline CDR1 is SQVTM and CDR2 is ANQGSEA. CDR3 coding DNA: TGCAGCGTTGTTCTTATCACAGATACGCAATATTTT. Protein product: CSVVLITDTQYF.

About this clonotype itself: One end of the junction varies from germline; a read error may be responsible. This chain connects TRBV4-1 to TRBJ1-6, with D tentatively TRBD1 (6 bases). The germline V gene encodes CDR1 MGHRA and CDR2 YSYEKL. The CDR3 loop spans 15 amino acids. The CDR3, as DNA: TGCTCCAGCAGCCAAGATAGCACAGGGAATTCACCCCTCCACTTC. Translated, it gives CSSSQDSTGNSPLHF.

Concerning this clonotype: One end of the junction fails to match germline, which may point to a read error. The chain links TRBV28 to TRBJ2-3, with D possibly matching TRBD1 (5 bases). This CDR3 has 14 residues. Germline V gene sequence: CDR1 MDHEN, CDR2 SYDVKM. The CDR3 sequence: CASSMTVLSDRQYF. The CDR3 nucleotides are TGTGCCAGTTCTATGACAGTGCTGTCAGATAGGCAGTATTTT.

As regards this clonotype: Without the conserved terminal phenylalanine or tryptophan, this CDR3 likely stems from a read error. The J gene is TRBJ2-5, the V gene TRBV6-2 or TRBV6-3; TRBD2 agrees at 13 bases. Germline loops: CDR1 MNHEY, CDR2 SVGEGT. Trimming removed 5 bases from V and 4 bases from J; junction bases left unmatched: 4. This CDR3 region has 15 residues. The CDR3 spells CASSRTSGSGETQYL. In DNA, the CDR3 is TGTGCCAGCAGTCGGACTAGCGGGAGTGGAGAGACCCAGTACCTC.

Remarks on this clonotype: Germline and junction disagree at one end, which may indicate a read error. The CDR3 sequence: CARSEDPGGGSYEQYF. In DNA form, the CDR3 reads TGTGCCCGCAGTGAAGATCCAGGGGGGGGCTCCTACGAGCAGTACTTC. This rearrangement joins TRBV6-1 to TRBJ2-7; D is possibly TRBD1 or TRBD2 (7 bases each). The CDR3 spans 16 residues. Germline V gene sequence: CDR1 MNHNS, CDR2 SASEGT.

Of note for this clonotype: The germline gene is not matched at one end of the junction; a read error may be the cause. The chain uses TRBV6-6 and TRBJ2-1; D possibly corresponds to TRBD2 (6 bases). CDR1 is MNHNY and CDR2 is SVGAGI in the germline V gene (reference sequence). The length of the CDR3 is 15 residues. DNA of the CDR3: TGTACCAGCAGTAATGCCGGGACTGCAAACAATGAGCAGTTCTTC. It codes for CTSSNAGTANNEQFF.

The rearrangement uses TRBV28 and TRBJ1-5; 8 bases are a match to TRBD1. The J call is doubtful: the DNA matches TRBJ2-3 better. Germline CDR1 is MDHEN and CDR2 is SYDVKM. This CDR3 has 14 residues. The CDR3 coding sequence is TGTGCCAGCAGTCTGACAGGGGTGACTCAGCCCCAGTATTTT. Translation gives CASSLTGVTQPQYF.

J is TRBJ1-2 and V is TRBV4-2, with D possibly being TRBD1 (6 bases). The V and J ends lost 6 bases and 6 bases respectively, with 20 bases between them. CDR1 and CDR2 from the germline V gene are LGHNA and YNFKEQ. CDR3 size: 15 residues. CDR3 in amino acids: CASSPRGDLNHGYTF. The CDR3 DNA reads TGTGCCAGCAGTCCGAGGGGGGATCTCAACCATGGCTACACCTTC.

As to this clonotype: A much larger clone lies one base from this, so it may be a read error. This chain joins TRBV29-1 and TRBJ2-1, with TRBD2 matching over 7 bases. Germline V gene sequence: CDR1 SQVTM, CDR2 ANQGSEA. This CDR3 has 13 residues. The trim removed 4 bases at V and 8 bases at J, leaving 8 bases unmatched. CDR3 DNA sequence: TGCAGCGTTGTACGTGGGAGGGCCCATGAGCAGTTCTTC. Its translation: CSVVRGRAHEQFF.

Regarding this clonotype: Here the CDR3 omits its conserved ending phenylalanine or tryptophan, so a read error is the likely source. V is TRBV6-6 and J is TRBJ1-2, with TRBD1 identical over 8 bases. There are 15 residues in the CDR3. CDR1 is MNHNY and CDR2 is SVGAGI in the germline V gene (reference sequence). The CDR3 protein is CAGSSEDGTGYGYTL. CDR3 DNA sequence: TGTGCCGGCAGTTCCGAAGACGGGACAGGCTATGGCTACACCCTC.

Notes on this clonotype: This likely comes from a read error, as the CDR3 has no conserved phenylalanine or tryptophan at its end. This sequence joins TRBV6-2 or TRBV6-3 and TRBJ1-5, with a tentative D call TRBD1 (5 bases). From germline, CDR1 is MNHEY and CDR2 SVGEGT. Trimming cost V 10 bases and J 4 bases, with 14 bases left between them. This CDR3 spans 13 amino acids. Written as DNA, the CDR3 is TGTGCCAACACCTACGGGGGGAATCAGCCCCAGCATTAC. Translation gives CANTYGGNQPQHY.

The chain couples TRBV29-1 to TRBJ1-1; 7 nucleotides align to TRBD1. This CDR3 region has 12 residues. V shed 8 bases, J shed 3 bases, and the junction held 6 bases outside the gene matches. Per the germline V gene, CDR1 is SQVTM and CDR2 is ANQGSEA. CDR3 loop: CSIAQGDTEAFF. DNA for the CDR3: TGCAGCATTGCCCAGGGGGACACTGAAGCTTTCTTT.

V gene TRBV10-3 combines with J gene TRBJ1-1; unclear D gene. This CDR3 spans 14 amino acids. V lost 6 bases and J 6 bases, leaving 17 bases between the germline ends. Germline CDR1 ENHRY, CDR2 SYGVKD. CDR3 protein: CAIRSRDRGPEAFF. The CDR3 nucleotides read TGTGCCATCAGATCGAGGGATAGAGGCCCTGAAGCTTTCTTT.

Worth noting for this clonotype: The conserved closing phenylalanine or tryptophan is absent in this CDR3, likely reflecting a read error. V gene TRBV7-8 combines with J gene TRBJ1-1; D perhaps matches TRBD1 (5 bases). This CDR3 contains 14 residues. Germline-derived CDR1 and CDR2 are SGHVS and FQNEAQ. Here the CDR3 reads CASSLAGVNTEAFL. The CDR3, as DNA: TGTGCGAGCAGCCTAGCGGGGGTGAACACTGAAGCTTTCCTT.

On this clonotype itself: Here the CDR3 omits its conserved ending phenylalanine or tryptophan, so a read error is the likely source. The chain recombines TRBV24-1 with TRBJ1-1; D not resolved. Germline V lookup: CDR1 KGHDR, CDR2 SFDVKD. The CDR3 length is 11 residues. V lost 3 bases to trimming and J lost 10 bases, with 8 bases between them. The CDR3 protein is CATSDSVGAFL. The DNA for the CDR3 is TGTGCCACCAGTGATAGTGTTGGAGCTTTCTTA.

In regard to this clonotype: At one of its ends the junction is not consistent with the germline gene, which may arise from a read error. The chain uses TRBV29-1 and TRBJ1-2, with D perhaps TRBD1 (5 bases). The CDR3 extends over 11 amino acids. Germline lookup yields CDR1 SQVTM and CDR2 ANQGSEA. The CDR3 sequence is CSVVGTGDYIF. As DNA, the CDR3 is TGCAGCGTGGTCGGGACGGGTGACTACATCTTC.

Comments on this clonotype: Here the CDR3 omits its conserved ending phenylalanine or tryptophan, so a read error is the likely source. V usage is TRBV11-3 and J usage is TRBJ2-4; D possibly corresponds to TRBD2 (5 bases). CDR3 length: 15 residues. The germline V gene encodes CDR1 SGHNT and CDR2 YENEEA. CDR3 sequence (DNA): TGTCACAGCAGCTTCGGGGTGGTAGCCAAAAACATTCAGTACTTA. Translated, it gives CHSSFGVVAKNIQYL.

A few counts support this clonotype. A junction boundary mismatches the germline segment, possibly from a read error. The genes are TRBV29-1 and TRBJ2-5, with D uncertain. The length of the CDR3 is 12 residues. The germline V gene encodes CDR1 SQVTM and CDR2 ANQGSEA. Written as DNA, the CDR3 is TGCGGCGCCGCGACTTTGCAAGAGACCCAATACTTC. This sequence encodes CGAATLQETQYF.

Comments on this clonotype: The junction departs from germline at one end; a sequencing error may be responsible. The chain couples TRBV11-2 to TRBJ1-5; the D gene is possibly TRBD1 (6 bases). This CDR3 has 17 amino acids. Germline V gene sequence: CDR1 SGHAT, CDR2 FQNNGV. As DNA, the CDR3 is TGTGCCAGCAGCATAGTAAGGGTAACAGGGAGCAATCAACCCCAGCATTTT. It specifies CASSIVRVTGSNQPQHF.

The chain has TRBV12-3 or TRBV12-4 and TRBJ2-3; 8 positions match TRBD1. V gave up 7 bases and J gave up 12 bases; unmatched junction bases: 15. This CDR3 contains 14 residues. The CDR3 here is CASKEGTGSGTQYF. In DNA, the CDR3 is TGTGCCAGCAAGGAGGGGACAGGTTCTGGTACACAGTATTTT.

On this clonotype: A much bigger clone sits one base away, suggesting this may be a read error. This rearrangement joins TRBV28 to TRBJ2-7; a weak D match, TRBD2 (6 bases). The CDR3 is 15 residues long. V lost 5 bases, J lost 8 bases, and 22 bases lay in between. CDR1 is MDHEN and CDR2 is SYDVKM in the germline V gene. CDR3 sequence reads: CASSPMGGSPYQQYF. CDR3 coding DNA: TGTGCCAGCAGTCCGATGGGGGGTAGCCCATACCAGCAGTACTTC. The entire variable domain, with the rest obtained from reference TRBV28 and TRBJ2-7, is as follows: DVKVTQSSRYLVKRTGEKVFLECVQDMDHENMFWYRQDPGLGLRLIYFSYDVKMKEKGDIPEGYSVSREKKERFSLILESASTNQTSMYLCASSPMGGSPYQQYFGPGTRLTVT.

Regarding this clonotype: A junction end diverges from the germline sequence, so it may reflect a read error. This chain uses TRBV4-2 with TRBJ2-3; D is unresolved. The CDR3 extends over 14 amino acids. Looked up from germline, CDR1 is LGHNA and CDR2 is YNFKEQ. The CDR3 region has the DNA TGTACCAGCAGACAAGATTTAAGGCCGGATACGCAGTATTTT. The encoded protein is CTSRQDLRPDTQYF.

Note on this clonotype: At one of its ends the junction is not consistent with the germline gene, which may arise from a read error. V is TRBV6-1 and J is TRBJ2-1; possibly TRBD1 for D (6 bases). Germline V CDR1 and CDR2: MNHNS, SASEGT. The CDR3 length is 13 residues. The CDR3 here is CASSEGTRDEQFF. The CDR3 DNA reads TGTGCTAGCAGTGAAGGGACAAGGGATGAACAGTTCTTC.

V gene TRBV28 combines with J gene TRBJ2-1, with D tentatively TRBD2 (5 bases). V lost 3 bases, J lost 7 bases, and 13 bases lay in between. The length of the CDR3 is 14 residues. Germline CDR1 and CDR2: MDHEN and SYDVKM. CDR3 residues: CASSFMGEYNEQFF. The DNA for the CDR3 is TGTGCCAGCAGTTTTATGGGAGAGTATAATGAGCAGTTCTTC.